The clone carrying this TCR beta chain has a count of ten or more. Patients were all untreated before their thyroid surgery. TCRdb used MiXCR to call clones anew from the PCR reads. The sample carries around 35,000 clones, approximately 18% recorded once. This specimen belongs to a study of metastatic and nonmetastatic thyroid tumors. Sequencing was done on a sample of blood. This TCR came from a male donor with papillary thyroid cancer or a benign thyroid nodule (not recorded which). Some clones in this sample may be carry-over from other donors' samples.

CDR3 sequence (DNA): TGCAGTGCTAGAGATGCCCGGGGGGCAAGCACAGATACGCAGTATTTT. As protein: CSARDARGASTDTQYF. V usage is TRBV20-1 and J usage is TRBJ2-3; TRBD2 is a possible D gene (7 bases). With 0 bases removed from V and 0 bases from J, the gap between germline ends came to 13 bases. Germline loops: CDR1 DFQATT, CDR2 SNEGSKA (reference sequence). The CDR3 spans 16 residues.